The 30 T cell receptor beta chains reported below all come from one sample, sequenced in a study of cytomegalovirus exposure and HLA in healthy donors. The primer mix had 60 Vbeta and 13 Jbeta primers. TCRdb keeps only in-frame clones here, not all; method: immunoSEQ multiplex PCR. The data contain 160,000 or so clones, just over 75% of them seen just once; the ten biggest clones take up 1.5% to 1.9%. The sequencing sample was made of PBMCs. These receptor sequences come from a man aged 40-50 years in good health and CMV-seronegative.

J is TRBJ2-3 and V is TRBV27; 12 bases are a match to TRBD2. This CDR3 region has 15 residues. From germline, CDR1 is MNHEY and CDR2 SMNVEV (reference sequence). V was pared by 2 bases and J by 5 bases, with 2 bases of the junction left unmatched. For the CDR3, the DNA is TGTGCCAGCAGTTTACTAGCGGGAGGGAGAGATACGCAGTATTTT. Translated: CASSLLAGGRDTQYF.

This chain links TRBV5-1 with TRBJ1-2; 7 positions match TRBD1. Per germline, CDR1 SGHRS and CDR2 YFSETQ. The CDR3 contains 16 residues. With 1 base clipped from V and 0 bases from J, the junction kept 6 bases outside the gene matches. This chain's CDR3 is CASSLTGATSNYGYTF. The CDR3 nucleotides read TGCGCCAGCAGCTTGACAGGGGCCACCTCTAACTATGGCTACACCTTC.

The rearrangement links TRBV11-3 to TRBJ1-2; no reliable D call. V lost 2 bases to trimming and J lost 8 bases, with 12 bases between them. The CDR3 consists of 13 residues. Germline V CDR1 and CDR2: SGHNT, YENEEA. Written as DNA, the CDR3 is TGTGCCAGCAGCTTACCGGCGGGAAGAGGCTACACCTTC. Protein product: CASSLPAGRGYTF. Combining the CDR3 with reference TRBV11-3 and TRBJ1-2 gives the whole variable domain EAGVVQSPRYKIIEKKQPVAFWCNPISGHNTLYWYLQNLGQGPELLIRYENEEAVDDSQLPKDRFSAERLKGVDSTLKIQPAELGDSAVYLCASSLPAGRGYTFGSGTRLTVV.

In DNA, the CDR3 is TGTGCCAGCAGGCGGACAGGGGGAAATCAGCCCCAGCATTTT. Translating it yields CASRRTGGNQPQHF. The gene calls are TRBV7-8 and TRBJ1-5; 10 bases fit TRBD1. Trimming removed 6 bases from V and 4 bases from J; junction bases left unmatched: 3. The CDR3 contains 14 residues. Germline CDR1 reads SGHVS; CDR2 reads FQNEAQ.

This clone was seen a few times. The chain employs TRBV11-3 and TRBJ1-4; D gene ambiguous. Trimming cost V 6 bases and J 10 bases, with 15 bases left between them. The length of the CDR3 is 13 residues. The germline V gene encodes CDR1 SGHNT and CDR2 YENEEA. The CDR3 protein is CASSSTRGSKLFF. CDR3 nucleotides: TGTGCCAGCAGTTCTACCCGAGGGTCAAAACTGTTTTTT.

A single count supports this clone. Here the CDR3 DNA reads TGCGCCAGCAGCTTCCGGACAGCGAACACCGGGGAGCTGTTTTTT. Amino acid sequence: CASSFRTANTGELFF. The rearrangement uses TRBV5-1 and TRBJ2-2; TRBD1 is a possible D gene (6 bases). The CDR3 is made up of 15 amino acids. V lost 2 bases and J lost 0, with 8 bases in between. Germline-derived CDR1 and CDR2 are SGHRS and YFSETQ. The full variable domain, in which reference TRBV5-1 and TRBJ2-2 provide the parts outside the CDR3, is KAGVTQTPRYLIKTRGQQVTLSCSPISGHRSVSWYQQTPGQGLQFLFEYFSETQRNKGNFPGRFSGRQFSNSRSEMNVSTLELGDSALYLCASSFRTANTGELFFGEGSRLTVL.

The CDR3 is CASSTGGVSQPQHF. Written as DNA, the CDR3 is TGTGCCAGCAGTACAGGAGGGGTATCTCAGCCCCAGCATTTT. The chain has TRBV6-1 and TRBJ1-5, with a tentative D call TRBD1 (5 bases). V lost 5 bases and J lost 6, with 14 bases in between. This CDR3 has 14 amino acids. Germline-derived CDR1 and CDR2 are MNHNS and SASEGT.

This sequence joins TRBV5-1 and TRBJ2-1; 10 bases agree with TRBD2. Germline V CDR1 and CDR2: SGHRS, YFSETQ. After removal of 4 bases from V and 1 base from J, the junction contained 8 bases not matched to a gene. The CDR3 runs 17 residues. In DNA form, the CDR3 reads TGCGCCAGCAGCCTACAGACTAGCGGGTTTTCCTACAATGAGCAGTTCTTC. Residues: CASSLQTSGFSYNEQFF.

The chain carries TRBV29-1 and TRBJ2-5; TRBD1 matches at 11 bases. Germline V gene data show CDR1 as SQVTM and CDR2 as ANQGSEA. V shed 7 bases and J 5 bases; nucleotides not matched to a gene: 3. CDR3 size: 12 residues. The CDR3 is CSGTGGRETQYF. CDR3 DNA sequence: TGCAGCGGGACAGGGGGCAGGGAGACCCAGTACTTC.

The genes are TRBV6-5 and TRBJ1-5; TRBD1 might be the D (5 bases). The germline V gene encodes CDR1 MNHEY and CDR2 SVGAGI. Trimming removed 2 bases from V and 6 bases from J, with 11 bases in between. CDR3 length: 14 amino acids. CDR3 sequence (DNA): TGTGCCAGCAGTTACACGCAGGGAGGTCAGCCCCAGCATTTT. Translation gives CASSYTQGGQPQHF.

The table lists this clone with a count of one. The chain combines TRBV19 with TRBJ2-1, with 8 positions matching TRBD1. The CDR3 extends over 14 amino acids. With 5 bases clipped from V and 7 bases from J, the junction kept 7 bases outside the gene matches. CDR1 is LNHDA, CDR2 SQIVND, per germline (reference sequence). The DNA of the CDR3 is TGTGCCAGTAGTCCAGGGGGCGCGATAAATGAGCAGTTCTTC. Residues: CASSPGGAINEQFF.

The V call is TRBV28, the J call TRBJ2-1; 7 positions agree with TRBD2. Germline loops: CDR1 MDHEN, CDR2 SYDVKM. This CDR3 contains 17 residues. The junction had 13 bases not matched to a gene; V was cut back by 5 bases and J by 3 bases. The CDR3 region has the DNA TGTGCCAGCAGTAGCCCTACTAGCGTAAAAATCTACAATGAGCAGTTCTTC. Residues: CASSSPTSVKIYNEQFF.

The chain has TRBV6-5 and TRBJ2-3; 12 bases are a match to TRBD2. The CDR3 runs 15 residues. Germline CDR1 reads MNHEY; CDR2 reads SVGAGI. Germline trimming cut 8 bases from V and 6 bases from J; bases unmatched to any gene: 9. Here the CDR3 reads CASCSSGRARDTQYF. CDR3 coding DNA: TGTGCCAGCTGTTCTAGCGGGAGGGCCAGGGATACGCAGTATTTT.

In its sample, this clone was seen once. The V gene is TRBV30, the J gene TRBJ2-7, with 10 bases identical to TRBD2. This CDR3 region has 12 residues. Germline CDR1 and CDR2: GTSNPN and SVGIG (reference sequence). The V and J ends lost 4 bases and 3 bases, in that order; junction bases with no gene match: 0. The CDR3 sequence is CAWTSGGYEQYF. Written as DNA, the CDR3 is TGTGCCTGGACTAGCGGGGGCTACGAGCAGTACTTC. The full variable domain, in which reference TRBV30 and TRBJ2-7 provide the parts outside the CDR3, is SQTIHQWPATLVQPVGSPLSLECTVEGTSNPNLYWYRQAAGRGLQLLFYSVGIGQISSEVPQNLSASRPQDRQFILSSKKLLLSDSGFYLCAWTSGGYEQYFGPGTRLTVT.

This CDR3 is CASSLAGAAGVGDTQYF. The CDR3 nucleotides are TGTGCCAGCAGTTTAGCGGGCGCTGCGGGTGTAGGAGATACGCAGTATTTT. The chain links TRBV28 to TRBJ2-3; possibly TRBD2 for D (5 bases). The germline V gene encodes CDR1 MDHEN and CDR2 SYDVKM. V lost 2 bases and J lost 5, with 20 bases in between. This CDR3 is 17 amino acids long. Full variable domain (missing parts from reference TRBV28 and TRBJ2-3): DVKVTQSSRYLVKRTGEKVFLECVQDMDHENMFWYRQDPGLGLRLIYFSYDVKMKEKGDIPEGYSVSREKKERFSLILESASTNQTSMYLCASSLAGAAGVGDTQYFGPGTRLTVL.

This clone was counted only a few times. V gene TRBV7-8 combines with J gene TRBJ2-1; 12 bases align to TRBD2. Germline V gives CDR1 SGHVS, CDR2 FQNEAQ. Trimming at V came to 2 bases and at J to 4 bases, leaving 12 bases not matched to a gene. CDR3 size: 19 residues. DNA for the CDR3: TGTGCCAGCAGCTTAAGGGGAGGGCTAGCGGGAGGGCTGTACAATGAGCAGTTCTTC. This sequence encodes CASSLRGGLAGGLYNEQFF.

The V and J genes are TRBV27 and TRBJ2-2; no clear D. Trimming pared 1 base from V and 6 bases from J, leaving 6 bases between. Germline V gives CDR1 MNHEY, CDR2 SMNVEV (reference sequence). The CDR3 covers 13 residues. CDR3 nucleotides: TGTGCCAGCAGTTTATATATCCCCGGGGAGCTGTTTTTT. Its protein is CASSLYIPGELFF.

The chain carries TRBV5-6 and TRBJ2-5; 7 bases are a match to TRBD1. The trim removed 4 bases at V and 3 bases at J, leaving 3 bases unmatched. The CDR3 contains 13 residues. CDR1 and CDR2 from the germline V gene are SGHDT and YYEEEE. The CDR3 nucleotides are TGTGCCAGCAGCGACGGGACAGAAGAGACCCAGTACTTC. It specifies CASSDGTEETQYF.

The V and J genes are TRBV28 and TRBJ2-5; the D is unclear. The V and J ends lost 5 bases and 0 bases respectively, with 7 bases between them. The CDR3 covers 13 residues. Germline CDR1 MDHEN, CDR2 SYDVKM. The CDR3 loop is CASSGRYQETQYF. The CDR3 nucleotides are TGTGCCAGCAGTGGCAGATACCAAGAGACCCAGTACTTC.

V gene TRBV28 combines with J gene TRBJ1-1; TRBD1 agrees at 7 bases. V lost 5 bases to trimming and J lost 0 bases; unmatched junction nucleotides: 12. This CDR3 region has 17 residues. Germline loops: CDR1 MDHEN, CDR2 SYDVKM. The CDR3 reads CASSPDKTGTVNTEAFF. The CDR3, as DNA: TGTGCCAGCAGTCCGGATAAAACCGGGACAGTGAACACTGAAGCTTTCTTT.

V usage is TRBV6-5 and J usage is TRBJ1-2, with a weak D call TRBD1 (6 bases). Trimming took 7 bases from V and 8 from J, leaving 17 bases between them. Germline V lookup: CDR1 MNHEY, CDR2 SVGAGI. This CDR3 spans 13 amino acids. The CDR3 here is CASTPGDTPGYTF. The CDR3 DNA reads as TGTGCCAGCACCCCAGGGGACACTCCCGGCTACACCTTC.

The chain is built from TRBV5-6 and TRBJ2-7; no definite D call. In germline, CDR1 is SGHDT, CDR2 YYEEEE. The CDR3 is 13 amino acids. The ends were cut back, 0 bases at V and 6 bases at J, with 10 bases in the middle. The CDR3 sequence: CASSLDLLGEQYV. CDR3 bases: TGTGCCAGCAGCTTGGACCTACTGGGCGAGCAGTACGTC.

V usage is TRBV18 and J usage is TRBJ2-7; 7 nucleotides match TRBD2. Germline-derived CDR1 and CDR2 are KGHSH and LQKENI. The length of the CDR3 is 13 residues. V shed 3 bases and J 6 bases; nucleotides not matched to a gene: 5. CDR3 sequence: CASSPAGDFEQYV. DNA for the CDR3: TGTGCCAGCTCACCTGCGGGAGATTTCGAGCAGTACGTC.

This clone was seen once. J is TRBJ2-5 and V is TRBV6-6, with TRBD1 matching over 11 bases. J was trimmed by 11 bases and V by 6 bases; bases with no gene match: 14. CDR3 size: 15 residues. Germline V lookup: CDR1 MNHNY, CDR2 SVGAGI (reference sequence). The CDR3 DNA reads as TGTGCCAGCAGACCACCCGGACAGGGGGCGCGGGAGCAGTACTTC. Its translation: CASRPPGQGAREQYF.

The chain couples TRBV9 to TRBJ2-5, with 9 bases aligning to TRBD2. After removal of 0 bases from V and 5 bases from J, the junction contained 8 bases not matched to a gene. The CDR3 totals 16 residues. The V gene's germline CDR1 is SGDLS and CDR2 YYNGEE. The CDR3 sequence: CASSVEGLAGYETQYF. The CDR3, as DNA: TGTGCCAGCAGCGTAGAGGGTCTAGCGGGATATGAGACCCAGTACTTC.

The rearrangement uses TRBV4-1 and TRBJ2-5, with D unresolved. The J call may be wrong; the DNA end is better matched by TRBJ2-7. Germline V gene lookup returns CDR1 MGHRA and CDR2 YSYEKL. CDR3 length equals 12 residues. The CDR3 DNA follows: TGCGCCAGCAGCCAAGAAGACTACGAGCAGTACTTC. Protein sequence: CASSQEDYEQYF.

The CDR3 is CAISTSGRPSSYNEQFF. The CDR3 DNA follows: TGTGCCATCAGTACTAGCGGTCGCCCTAGCTCCTACAATGAGCAGTTCTTC. The V and J genes are TRBV10-3 and TRBJ2-1; 8 nucleotides agree with TRBD2. Germline CDR1 is ENHRY and CDR2 is SYGVKD. Trimming cost V 5 bases and J 0 bases; bases outside gene matches: 9. This CDR3 is built from 17 residues.

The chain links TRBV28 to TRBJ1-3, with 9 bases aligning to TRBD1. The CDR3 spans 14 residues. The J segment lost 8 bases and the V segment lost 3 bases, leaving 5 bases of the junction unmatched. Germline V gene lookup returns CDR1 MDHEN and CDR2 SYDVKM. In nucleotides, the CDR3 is TGTGCCAGCAGTTTGTGGGACAGGGAGGACACCATATATTTT. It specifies CASSLWDREDTIYF.

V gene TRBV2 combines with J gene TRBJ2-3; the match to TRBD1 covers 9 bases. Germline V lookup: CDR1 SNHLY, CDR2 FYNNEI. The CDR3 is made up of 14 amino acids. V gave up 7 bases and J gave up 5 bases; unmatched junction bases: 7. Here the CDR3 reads CASTSDRGEDTQYF. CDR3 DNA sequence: TGTGCCAGCACCTCCGACAGGGGGGAAGATACGCAGTATTTT.

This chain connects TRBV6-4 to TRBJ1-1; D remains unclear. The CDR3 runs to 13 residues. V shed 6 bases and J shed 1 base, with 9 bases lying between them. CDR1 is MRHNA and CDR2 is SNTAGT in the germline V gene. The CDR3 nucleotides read TGTGCCAGCAGGGGCAAGGAGAACACTGAAGCTTTCTTT. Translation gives CASRGKENTEAFF.